Shown below are 10 T cell receptor beta chains from a single sample sequenced in a study of T cells expressing NK-cell markers. TCRdb derives one entry per CDR3 protein from the 5' RACE reads, leaving out DNA. The sample data list 550,000 to 600,000 distinct CDR3 sequences. Sequenced material: blood T cells: a sorted CD56 or NKG2C T cell subset, CD4+ or CD8+ T cells, or bulk PBMC T cells (not recorded which). Receptor source: a man aged 18 to 30 in good health.

This chain joins TRBV3-1 and TRBJ1-1; as DNA is missing, the TRBD1 call by TCRdb cannot be tested. There are 14 residues in the CDR3. Germline V lookup: CDR1 LGHDT, CDR2 YNNKEL (reference sequence). The CDR3: CASSQIQTGGKAFF.

V and J are TRBV7-3 and TRBJ2-3; the TCRdb call, TRBD1, lacks DNA for checking. The CDR3 has 14 amino acids. Germline lookup yields CDR1 SGHTA and CDR2 FQGTGA. The CDR3 spells CASSKDRATDTQYF.

The chain is built from TRBV28 and TRBJ2-1; the TCRdb call, TRBD2, lacks DNA for checking. The CDR3 consists of 16 residues. The germline V gene encodes CDR1 MDHEN and CDR2 SYDVKM. The CDR3 sequence is CASSLAGLAGANEQFF.

This sequence joins TRBV12-3 or TRBV12-4 and TRBJ2-7; TCRdb names TRBD1, which stays unverified in the absence of DNA. The CDR3 sequence is 18 residues long. The CDR3: CASSLARGTGGVSYEQYF.

The chain links TRBV5-1 to TRBJ2-1; TCRdb names TRBD1, which stays unverified in the absence of DNA. The CDR3 totals 15 residues. Germline-derived CDR1 and CDR2 are SGHRS and YFSETQ. The CDR3 reads CASSLDGTGYKAPFF.

V gene TRBV4-2 combines with J gene TRBJ2-1; absent DNA, TCRdb's TRBD2 call cannot be checked. CDR1 is LGHNA, CDR2 YNFKEQ, per germline. The CDR3 covers 15 residues. The CDR3 sequence is CASSPETSGSDEQFF.

The chain combines TRBV24-1 with TRBJ2-1; TCRdb names TRBD1, which stays unverified in the absence of DNA. Germline V gene sequence: CDR1 KGHDR, CDR2 SFDVKD. This CDR3 has 18 amino acids. The CDR3 reads CATSDPLRGQGDYNEQFF.

V is TRBV7-6 and J is TRBJ2-1; TCRdb's D call of TRBD1 is untestable without DNA. Germline values: CDR1 SGHVS, CDR2 FNYEAQ. This CDR3 region has 15 residues. CDR3 amino acids: CASSSLGQNYNEQFF.

This chain links TRBV4-1 with TRBJ2-1; TCRdb's D call of TRBD2 is untestable without DNA. From germline, CDR1 is MGHRA and CDR2 YSYEKL. This CDR3 has 15 amino acids. This CDR3 is CASSPPGLAGVGQFF.

The chain carries TRBV6-2 or TRBV6-3 and TRBJ2-1; TCRdb's D gene call, TRBD2, goes unchecked for lack of DNA. The CDR3 totals 19 residues. The germline V gene has CDR1 MNHEY and CDR2 SVGEGT. This CDR3 is CASSWLGTSGPALYNEQFF.